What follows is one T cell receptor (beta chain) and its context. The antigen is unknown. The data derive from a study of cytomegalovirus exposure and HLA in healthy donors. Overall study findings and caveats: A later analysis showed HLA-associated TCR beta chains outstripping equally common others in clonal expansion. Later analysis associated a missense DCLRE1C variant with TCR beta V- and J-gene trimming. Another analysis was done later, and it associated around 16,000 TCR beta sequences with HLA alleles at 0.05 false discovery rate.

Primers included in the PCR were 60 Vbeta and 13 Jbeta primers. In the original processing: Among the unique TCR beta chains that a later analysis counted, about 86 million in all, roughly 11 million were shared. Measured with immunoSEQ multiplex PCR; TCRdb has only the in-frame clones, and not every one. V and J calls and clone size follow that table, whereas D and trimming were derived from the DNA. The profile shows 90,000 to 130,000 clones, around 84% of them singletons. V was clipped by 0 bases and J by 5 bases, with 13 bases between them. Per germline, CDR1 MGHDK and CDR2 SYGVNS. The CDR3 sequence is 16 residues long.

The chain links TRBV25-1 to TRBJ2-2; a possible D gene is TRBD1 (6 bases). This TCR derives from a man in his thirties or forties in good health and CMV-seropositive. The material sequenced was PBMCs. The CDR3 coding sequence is TGTGCCAGCAGTGAATATTGGGGGCAGAGTACCGGGGAGCTGTTTTTT. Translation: CASSEYWGQSTGELFF.